Listed here are 3 T cell receptor beta chains from one sample, sequenced in a study of blood T cell repertoires in COVID-19. Profiling relied on immunoSEQ multiplex PCR, and the TCRdb table lists in-frame clones only, not all of them. The top ten clones hold around 10% of a sample with about 290,000 clones, roughly 86% of them seen once. The sample comprised peripheral blood. These receptors were obtained from a woman aged 25 to 39 with COVID-19, enrolled during active disease.

This chain uses TRBV29-1 with TRBJ1-2; TRBD1 aligns across 7 bases. Germline values: CDR1 SQVTM, CDR2 ANQGSEA. The CDR3 totals 17 residues. J gave up 4 bases and V 1 base, and 15 bases lay outside the gene matches. CDR3 sequence reads: CSVEGRQGASTTYGYTF. In nucleotides, the CDR3 is TGCAGCGTTGAAGGCCGACAGGGAGCTTCGACCACCTATGGCTACACCTTC.

This chain joins TRBV4-1 and TRBJ1-6; possibly TRBD1 for D (5 bases). From germline, CDR1 is MGHRA and CDR2 YSYEKL. CDR3 length: 15 amino acids. Trimming removed 1 base at V and 9 bases at J, with 13 bases between. CDR3 sequence reads: CASSQVSQGSSPLHF. CDR3 nucleotides: TGCGCCAGCAGCCAAGTGTCGCAGGGTTCTTCACCCCTCCACTTT.

The chain joins TRBV10-3 to TRBJ2-4, with D perhaps TRBD1 (6 bases). This CDR3 is built from 15 residues. V dropped 6 bases and J dropped 0 bases, with 12 bases sitting between them. Germline CDR1 is ENHRY and CDR2 is SYGVKD. CDR3 sequence: CAISRTAVAKNIQYF. In DNA form, the CDR3 reads TGTGCCATCAGCCGGACAGCTGTAGCCAAAAACATTCAGTACTTC.